This T cell receptor beta chain originates from a study of tumor and adjacent non-tumor tissue in lung cancer. In the study overall: Patients comprised about eleven adenocarcinoma, a couple of squamous cell carcinoma and 1 small cell lung cancer. Each sample yielded 4 million to 5 million productive TCRbeta reads on average.

This sample's RNA came from whole unsorted tissue. General study results and limits: Significantly higher TCR diversity was found in tumor than normal lung.

Germline V gives CDR1 LGHNA, CDR2 YNFKEQ. The CDR3 sequence is 17 residues long. This clonotype was recorded only once. Its target is not known. At one of its ends the junction is not consistent with the germline gene, which may arise from a read error. A modified ARM-PCR protocol with three rounds of nested PCR amplified TCRbeta. Via MiXCR, TCRdb re-called the multiplex PCR reads, giving one row per CDR3 protein. Among about 75,000 distinct CDR3 sequences listed, 60% to 85% were seen once. The chain employs TRBV4-2 and TRBJ2-1; maybe TRBD2 (5 bases). The TCR was taken from a woman aged 50 to 65 with non-small cell lung cancer. Material: lung tumor tissue. The CDR3 protein is CVSNQEGGGGPYNEQFF. The CDR3 DNA is TGTGTCAGCAACCAAGAGGGTGGTGGCGGGCCCTACAATGAGCAGTTCTTC.